A selection of T cell receptor beta chains follows, all from one sample in a study of OX40 agonist ivuxolimab in advanced cancers. Sequenced by immunoSEQ multiplex PCR; TCRdb stores in-frame clones only, minus some. The sample carries 70,000 to 80,000 clones, 88% recorded once. Sequencing was performed on CD4+ or CD8+ T cells sorted from blood, taken in a trial of the OX40 agonist ivuxolimab. The origin of the receptors is an adult with an advanced solid tumor such as melanoma, head and neck, liver or kidney cancer. CDR3s include the opening cysteine and the closing phenylalanine or tryptophan. The order of the fields is D gene, J gene, CDR3 length, clone size, V gene, CDR3 DNA, CDR3 protein. D genes are given only for firm matches. A clone size is listed for some rows: how often the clone was seen (once, few, many), or a class if it is expanded.

D: TRBD1; J: TRBJ2-7; length: 14; size: NA; V: TRBV5-1; DNA: TGCGCCAGCAGCTTACAGGGGGAAGCCTACGAGCAGTACTTC; CDR3: CASSLQGEAYEQYF
D: NA; J: TRBJ2-7; length: 15; size: NA; V: TRBV21-1; DNA: TGTGCCAGCAGCAAATGCGAGACAGGGGTGGTCGAGCAGTACTTC; CDR3: CASSKCETGVVEQYF
D: NA; J: TRBJ2-1; length: 11; size: NA; V: TRBV27; DNA: TGTGCCAGCAGCCGGGAGAATGAGCAGTTCTTC; CDR3: CASSRENEQFF
D: TRBD2; J: TRBJ2-1; length: 15; size: NA; V: TRBV9; DNA: TGTGCCAGCAGCGTTAGCGGGAGGGGATACAATGAGCAGTTCTTC; CDR3: CASSVSGRGYNEQFF
D: NA; J: TRBJ2-7; length: 16; size: NA; V: TRBV6-5; DNA: TGTGCCAGCAGTTACTCGAAAGTCACATGGGCCTACGAGCAGTACTTC; CDR3: CASSYSKVTWAYEQYF
D: NA; J: TRBJ1-6; length: 13; size: NA; V: TRBV11-2; DNA: TGTGCCAGCAGCTTACAGCATAATTCACCCCTCCACTTT; CDR3: CASSLQHNSPLHF
D: TRBD2; J: TRBJ2-7; length: 14; size: NA; V: TRBV5-8; DNA: TGTGCCAGCACCAAGGGGACTAGGGGTTACGAGCAGTACTTC; CDR3: CASTKGTRGYEQYF
D: NA; J: TRBJ2-7; length: 14; size: NA; V: TRBV28; DNA: TGTGCCAGCAGTCTTAGATATTTCTCCTACGAGCAGTACTTC; CDR3: CASSLRYFSYEQYF
D: NA; J: TRBJ1-2; length: 15; size: NA; V: TRBV6-1; DNA: TGTGCCAGCAGTGAAATCGGTAGCGGGAACTATGGCTACACCTTC; CDR3: CASSEIGSGNYGYTF
D: NA; J: TRBJ2-2; length: 16; size: NA; V: TRBV13; DNA: TGTGCCAGCAGATTCCGGGGGGCGCCGAACACCGGGGAGCTGTTTTTT; CDR3: CASRFRGAPNTGELFF
D: NA; J: TRBJ2-1; length: 15; size: NA; V: TRBV7-8; DNA: TGTGCCAGCATCAGAAGTCGGTGGGGTTACAATGAGCAGTTCTTC; CDR3: CASIRSRWGYNEQFF
D: TRBD2; J: TRBJ2-2; length: 16; size: once; V: TRBV4-2; DNA: TGTGCCAGCAGCCGCCGACTAGCGGCGAACACCGGGGAGCTGTTTTTT; CDR3: CASSRRLAANTGELFF
D: NA; J: TRBJ2-1; length: 12; size: NA; V: TRBV2; DNA: TGTGCCAGCAGTGAACAGGTCCATGAGCAGTTCTTC; CDR3: CASSEQVHEQFF
D: NA; J: TRBJ2-3; length: 15; size: NA; V: TRBV7-3; DNA: TGTGCCAGCAGCCCCCGACTGGGGAGCACAGATACGCAGTATTTT; CDR3: CASSPRLGSTDTQYF
D: NA; J: TRBJ1-4; length: 16; size: few; V: TRBV19; DNA: TGTGCCAGTAGTATTCGCAACAGCCCAACTAATGAAAAACTGTTTTTT; CDR3: CASSIRNSPTNEKLFF
D: TRBD2; J: TRBJ2-5; length: 15; size: NA; V: TRBV5-1; DNA: TGCGCCAGCAGCTTAGCGGGAGTCACAACCGAGACCCAGTACTTC; CDR3: CASSLAGVTTETQYF
D: NA; J: TRBJ2-7; length: 15; size: NA; V: TRBV19; DNA: TGTGCCAGTAGTATTAGATCGGGGGCTCGCAACGAGCAGTACTTC; CDR3: CASSIRSGARNEQYF
D: TRBD1; J: TRBJ2-5; length: 15; size: once; V: TRBV5-1; DNA: TGCGCCAGCAGCTTTCCGGACAGGGTGGGGGAGACCCAGTACTTC; CDR3: CASSFPDRVGETQYF
D: TRBD2; J: TRBJ2-7; length: 19; size: once; V: TRBV5-4; DNA: TGTGCCAGCAGCCAAGATCCGGCTAGCGGGAGGTCGAGCTCCTACGAGCAGTACTTC; CDR3: CASSQDPASGRSSSYEQYF
D: NA; J: TRBJ1-2; length: 11; size: NA; V: TRBV27; DNA: TGTGCCAGCAGTACGACAGTGGGCTACACCTTC; CDR3: CASSTTVGYTF
D: NA; J: TRBJ1-1; length: 13; size: NA; V: TRBV7-3; DNA: TGTGCCAGCAGCTTACAGGTGAACACTGAAGCTTTCTTT; CDR3: CASSLQVNTEAFF
D: NA; J: TRBJ1-1; length: 12; size: NA; V: TRBV5-4; DNA: TGTGCCAGCAGCTTAGGGAAGGGAAAGGCTTTCTTT; CDR3: CASSLGKGKAFF
D: NA; J: TRBJ2-3; length: 12; size: NA; V: TRBV27; DNA: TGTGCCAGCAGTCTTGGACCGAATACGCAGTATTTT; CDR3: CASSLGPNTQYF
D: NA; J: TRBJ2-5; length: 13; size: NA; V: TRBV18; DNA: TGTGCCAGCTCACAGGGGTACCAAGAGACCCAGTACTTC; CDR3: CASSQGYQETQYF
D: NA; J: TRBJ1-2; length: 14; size: NA; V: TRBV29-1; DNA: TGCAGCGTTGCCCTCAGGAAAGAGAACTATGGCTACACCTTC; CDR3: CSVALRKENYGYTF
D: NA; J: TRBJ1-1; length: 13; size: NA; V: TRBV5-1; DNA: TGCGCCAGCAGCTTGGACGTCCGCACTGAAGCTTTCTTT; CDR3: CASSLDVRTEAFF
D: TRBD2; J: TRBJ2-7; length: 13; size: NA; V: TRBV6-5; DNA: TGTGCCAGCAGTTGGGAGGGAGGCCGTGAGCAGTACTTC; CDR3: CASSWEGGREQYF
D: NA; J: TRBJ2-1; length: 12; size: NA; V: TRBV11-2; DNA: TGTGCCAGCAGCCTTAGTCAGGACGAGCAGTTCTTC; CDR3: CASSLSQDEQFF
D: NA; J: TRBJ2-3; length: 16; size: NA; V: TRBV7-9; DNA: TGTGCCAGCAGCTCTCAGGGGCTAAAAGGCACAGATACGCAGTATTTT; CDR3: CASSSQGLKGTDTQYF
D: TRBD1; J: TRBJ2-5; length: 17; size: NA; V: TRBV12-5; DNA: TGTGCTAGTGGTTTGGACTATAAAGGACAGGGTGGAGAGACCCAGTACTTC; CDR3: CASGLDYKGQGGETQYF
D: NA; J: TRBJ1-2; length: 14; size: NA; V: TRBV4-1; DNA: TGCGCCAGCAGCCGACCGGACGTAAACTATGGCTACACCTTC; CDR3: CASSRPDVNYGYTF
D: NA; J: TRBJ1-5; length: 15; size: NA; V: TRBV7-4; DNA: TGTGCCAGCAGCTTAGGTCAGGGAAACAATCAGCCCCAGCATTTT; CDR3: CASSLGQGNNQPQHF
D: NA; J: TRBJ1-5; length: 16; size: NA; V: TRBV28; DNA: TGTGCCAGCAGTTTAGGGGGGGTTGTCGGCAATCAGCCCCAGCATTTT; CDR3: CASSLGGVVGNQPQHF
D: NA; J: TRBJ1-4; length: 14; size: NA; V: TRBV7-6; DNA: TGTGCCAGCAGCCCGGGACATTCAAGTGAAAAACTGTTTTTT; CDR3: CASSPGHSSEKLFF
D: TRBD2; J: TRBJ2-3; length: 15; size: NA; V: TRBV25-1; DNA: TGTGCCAGCAGTGAATGGTGGGAGGGTACAGATACGCAGTATTTT; CDR3: CASSEWWEGTDTQYF
D: TRBD1; J: TRBJ1-3; length: 17; size: NA; V: TRBV11-2; DNA: TGTGCCAGCAGCTTATCCTTTAAGGGGGCGGCTGGAAACACCATATATTTT; CDR3: CASSLSFKGAAGNTIYF
D: TRBD2; J: TRBJ2-4; length: 16; size: NA; V: TRBV29-1; DNA: TGCAGCGTTGGGGAAGTGGGGACTAGAGCCAAAAACATTCAGTACTTC; CDR3: CSVGEVGTRAKNIQYF
D: NA; J: TRBJ1-2; length: 23; size: NA; V: TRBV16; DNA: TGTGCCAGCAGCAATCGGTTGGTCGTTAGAAAGACCTATGGCGTTAGAAAGACCTATGGCTACACCTTC; CDR3: CASSNRLVVRKTYGVRKTYGYTF